Listed here is a single TCR beta chain. The sample comes from a study of T cell responses to AZD1222 COVID-19 vaccine. Some clones are missing from TCRdb's copy, which holds only in-frame ones; the method was immunoSEQ multiplex PCR. The table lists about 83,000 clones, 86% of them singletons, with roughly 8.7% in the top ten. Germline trimming cut 5 bases from V and 6 bases from J; bases unmatched to any gene: 10. The length of the CDR3 is 16 residues. Per germline, CDR1 LNHDA and CDR2 SQIVND (reference sequence). The chain combines TRBV19 with TRBJ2-1; 10 bases agree with TRBD2. The sequencing here drew on peripheral blood, taken on day 0 of AZD1222 vaccination. The clonotype was recovered from an adult in good health. Written as DNA, the CDR3 is TGTGCCAGTAGTCCCTGGACTAGCGGTGGGAGCAATGAGCAGTTCTTC. It encodes CASSPWTSGGSNEQFF.